The entry below describes one T cell receptor (beta chain). Study members were between 18 and 89 years old and lived in 24 US regions. The sample originates from a study of blood T cell repertoires in COVID-19. CDR1 and CDR2 (germline): SGHRS, YFSETQ. The CDR3 length is 15 residues. The V end was cut by 3 bases, the J end by 0 bases, with 12 bases between. Sequenced by immunoSEQ multiplex PCR; TCRdb stores in-frame clones only, minus some. Of 450,000 to 600,000 clones listed, around 90% are singletons. The chain carries TRBV5-1 and TRBJ2-5, with D possibly being TRBD2 (5 bases). The clonotype comes from a young woman who had recovered from COVID-19. Sequencing used PBMCs or T cells enriched from blood (not recorded which). The CDR3 spells CASSSVTGYQETQYF. CDR3 sequence (DNA): TGCGCCAGCAGCTCCGTAACGGGGTACCAAGAGACCCAGTACTTC.